This TCR beta chain was found in a study of CXCR3-negative and CXCR3-positive naive CD8 T cells. General study results and limits: Both naive subsets had comparably high diversity; memory CD8+ cells much lower. Comparison of naive CXCR3-negative and CXCR3-positive cells revealed similar TRBV-TRBJ usage, while memory cells differed. Surface CD5 matched across naive subsets, and TRB CDR3 properties served to infer TCR strength.

With regard to this clonotype: Antigen specificity is unknown.

The CDR3 runs 11 residues. Germline-derived CDR1 and CDR2 are SQVTM and ANQGSEA. The libraries of TRB cDNA were constructed through 5' RACE using UMI labels. Each CDR3 protein gets one entry in TCRdb, which reprocessed the 5' RACE reads and gives no DNA. Here the sample table reports 100,000 to 150,000 distinct CDR3 sequences. The source of this sequence is a human donor in good health. Some clones in this sample may be carry-over from other donors' samples. The chain employs TRBV29-1 and TRBJ2-7. Sequencing was performed on naive CXCR3- CD8+ T cells from blood. Regarding subset: CD45RO-CCR7+CD27+CD95- naive CD8+ T cells lacking CXCR3 (TNR3-). The CDR3 loop reads CSVSVSYEQYF.